This entry describes one T cell receptor (beta chain). This sample is part of a study of control samples from healthy donors and cancer patients. In germline, CDR1 is SGHTA, CDR2 FQGNSA. CDR3 length: 16 amino acids. The V gene end was trimmed by 5 bases and the J gene end by 5 bases; junction bases not matched to a gene: 7. The data were produced by immunoSEQ multiplex PCR, yet TCRdb's version contains in-frame clones alone and is incomplete. Of about 80,000 clones listed, roughly 89% are singletons. This TCR came from a woman aged 55-75 years in good health. Sequences were obtained from blood. The chain employs TRBV7-2 and TRBJ1-5; 12 nucleotides agree with TRBD1. DNA for the CDR3: TGTGCCAGCAGCCCCGGGACAGGGGGCGCGGATCAGCCCCAGCATTTT. As protein: CASSPGTGGADQPQHF.